This T cell receptor beta chain was captured by sequencing in a study of metastatic and nonmetastatic thyroid tumors. In the original analysis: A distant-metastasis classifier for papillary thyroid cancer was built using CDR3 differences across clinicopathological groups. TCRdb re-called the PCR reads with MiXCR. The V and J calls here are based on TCRdb, not the publication. This table has about 5,000 clones, roughly 25% appearing once. Treatment of any kind had been given to no patient before thyroid surgery. The CDR3 is made up of 15 amino acids. V dropped 1 base and J dropped 3 bases, with 9 bases sitting between them. The germline CDR1 and CDR2 sequences are LGHNA and YSLEER. This clone counts as large.

Source material: adjacent normal tissue. The rearrangement joins TRBV4-3 to TRBJ2-2; possible D gene TRBD1, 5 bases. The receptor was derived from a male donor with papillary thyroid cancer or a benign thyroid nodule (not recorded which). Some clones in this sample may be carry-over from other donors' samples. The CDR3 is CASSQVQGYTGELFF. The CDR3 coding sequence is TGCGCCAGCAGCCAAGTTCAGGGATACACCGGGGAGCTGTTTTTT.